The 21 T cell receptor beta chains listed next were all sequenced from one sample in a study of T and B cells in COVID-19 patients. Multiplex PCR with BIOMED2 TRB-A/B primer pools amplified TRB rearrangements. TCRdb reprocessed the multiplex PCR reads with MiXCR, giving one entry per CDR3 protein. Among approximately 17,000 distinct CDR3 sequences listed, roughly 28% were seen once. TRB was amplified from approximately 250-480 ng of blood genomic DNA. Sequenced: blood. These TCRs come from a human donor who had recovered from COVID-19.

This sequence joins TRBV7-6 and TRBJ2-7; 8 bases line up with TRBD2. Germline V lookup: CDR1 SGHVS, CDR2 FNYEAQ. With V trimmed by 6 bases and J by 0 bases, 13 bases remained unmatched. CDR3 size: 17 residues. The CDR3, as DNA: TGTGCCAGCAGTTACTCACAGCTAGCGGGTTACTCCTACGAGCAGTACTTC. This encodes CASSYSQLAGYSYEQYF.

This clonotype was seen more than once but under ten times. The chain is built from TRBV5-6 and TRBJ2-7, with D unresolved. Trimming shortened V by 3 bases and J by 2 bases, and 18 bases separated the two germline ends. Germline V gives CDR1 SGHDT, CDR2 YYEEEE. The CDR3 spans 16 residues. In DNA, the CDR3 is TGTGCCAGCAGCTCCTCTTTTGAAGGGTTCGCCTACGAGCAGTACTTC. It specifies CASSSSFEGFAYEQYF.

This clonotype was picked up many times. The V and J genes are TRBV6-5 and TRBJ1-2, with 8 nucleotides matching TRBD1. Trimming took 2 bases from V and 4 from J; bases not matched to a gene: 6. This CDR3 comprises 15 residues. CDR1 and CDR2 from the germline V gene are MNHEY and SVGAGI. CDR3 residues: CASSYGQGKGYGYTF. In nucleotides, the CDR3 is TGTGCCAGCAGTTACGGACAGGGAAAAGGCTATGGCTACACCTTC.

In its sample, this clonotype was seen many times. CDR3 residues: CSVGTGRNEAFF. The CDR3 coding sequence is TGCAGCGTGGGGACAGGGAGGAATGAAGCTTTCTTT. The V call is TRBV29-1, the J call TRBJ1-1, with 9 nucleotides matching TRBD1. Per the germline V gene, CDR1 is SQVTM and CDR2 is ANQGSEA. This CDR3 has 12 residues. V was clipped by 6 bases and J by 7 bases; unmatched bases: 6.

This clonotype was recorded a few times. The V and J genes are TRBV6-9 and TRBJ1-5; D may be TRBD1 (5 bases). Trimming took off 6 bases at V and 7 bases at J, with 16 bases between the two ends. The germline V gene encodes CDR1 MNHGY and CDR2 SVAAGI. The CDR3 consists of 14 residues. The CDR3 DNA reads TGTGCCAGCAGGAACGTCGGGGGTCGGCAGCCCCAGCATTTT. This codes for CASRNVGGRQPQHF.

The chain employs TRBV4-2 and TRBJ2-3, with 10 nucleotides matching TRBD2. The germline gives CDR1 LGHNA, CDR2 YNFKEQ. V trimming: 5 bases; J trimming: 3 bases; junction bases outside the gene matches: 2. The CDR3 runs to 14 residues. CDR3 sequence: CASSDSGGTDTQYF. The CDR3 DNA reads as TGTGCCAGCAGCGATAGCGGGGGGACAGATACGCAGTATTTT.

With regard to this clonotype: One base away lies a much larger clone, so this may be a sequencing read error. The rearrangement links TRBV24-1 to TRBJ2-1, with D possibly being TRBD1 (6 bases). The CDR3 has 14 amino acids. CDR1 and CDR2 from the germline V gene are KGHDR and SFDVKD. The CDR3 DNA sequence: TGTGCCACCTGTGATTTGGACGACAGGAATGAGCAGTTCTTC. Its translation is CATCDLDDRNEQFF.

A note on this clonotype: Given a much more abundant clone one base away, this may be a read error. The chain uses TRBV12-3 or TRBV12-4 and TRBJ2-5; 7 bases align to TRBD1. The CDR3 runs to 14 residues. Trimming took 8 bases from V and 3 from J; bases not matched to a gene: 9. DNA for the CDR3: TGTGCCAGCCGCCTGGGACAGTACAAAGAGACCCAGTACTTC. It specifies CASRLGQYKETQYF.

This clonotype was found a few times. The V call is TRBV27, the J call TRBJ1-5; the D gene is possibly TRBD1 (5 bases). With 2 bases removed from V and 2 bases from J, the gap between germline ends came to 10 bases. The CDR3 is 15 amino acids. Germline loops: CDR1 MNHEY, CDR2 SMNVEV (reference sequence). The CDR3 sequence is CASSLIGGGNQPQHF. DNA of the CDR3: TGTGCCAGCAGTTTAATTGGGGGAGGCAATCAGCCCCAGCATTTT.

The chain uses TRBV18 and TRBJ2-3, with D possibly matching TRBD1 (6 bases). Per germline, CDR1 KGHSH and CDR2 LQKENI. V dropped 5 bases and J dropped 6 bases, with 9 bases sitting between them. The CDR3 length is 12 residues. The CDR3 here is CASSGTGDTQYF. CDR3 DNA sequence: TGTGCCAGCTCAGGCACAGGGGATACGCAGTATTTT.

This clonotype rates as medium-sized (0.01 to 0.1%). The chain employs TRBV29-1 and TRBJ2-1; maybe TRBD1 (6 bases). The CDR3 covers 13 residues. The V gene lost 1 base and the J gene lost 5 bases, with 9 bases spanning the gap. Germline CDR1 SQVTM, CDR2 ANQGSEA. The CDR3 loop reads CSVEVWTDNEQFF. CDR3 DNA: TGCAGCGTTGAAGTCTGGACAGACAATGAGCAGTTCTTC.

There are a few counts of this clonotype. The chain links TRBV5-4 to TRBJ2-1; either TRBD1 or TRBD2 may supply D (5 bases each). Looked up from germline, CDR1 is SGHNT and CDR2 is YYREEE (reference sequence). V lost 0 bases, J lost 9 bases, and 7 bases lay in between. The CDR3 is made up of 12 amino acids. The CDR3 sequence: CASSLGGIEQFF. In DNA form, the CDR3 reads TGTGCCAGCAGCTTGGGGGGGATTGAGCAGTTCTTC.

This clonotype was observed a few times. The rearrangement joins TRBV6-5 to TRBJ1-2; the D is unclear. V was shortened by 2 bases and J by 8 bases, with 12 bases between the two germline ends. Germline CDR1 reads MNHEY; CDR2 reads SVGAGI. This CDR3 has 13 amino acids. CDR3 region: CASSYLKSGGYTF. In DNA, the CDR3 is TGTGCCAGCAGTTACCTGAAGAGCGGAGGCTACACCTTC.

This clonotype was picked up a small number of times. The rearrangement joins TRBV7-6 to TRBJ2-3, with D perhaps TRBD2 (7 bases). Germline loops: CDR1 SGHVS, CDR2 FNYEAQ. Trimming pared 1 base from V and 3 bases from J, leaving 14 bases between. This CDR3 is built from 16 residues. CDR3 nucleotide sequence: TGTGCCAGCAGCTTAGGATGGGGGGGCCGGACAGATACGCAGTATTTT. It specifies CASSLGWGGRTDTQYF.

Notes on this clonotype: A much larger clonotype is one base distant, so this may be a read error. V and J are TRBV15 and TRBJ2-1; a possible D gene is TRBD1 (5 bases). The CDR3 is 15 amino acids. V lost 0 bases and J lost 5, with 11 bases in between. Germline loops: CDR1 LNHNV, CDR2 YYDKDF (reference sequence). The CDR3 bases are TGTGCCACCAGCAGAGATCAGAACAGGAACAATGAGCAGTTCTTC. Its protein product is CATSRDQNRNNEQFF.

This rearrangement joins TRBV6-5 to TRBJ1-6; D not certain. Germline loops: CDR1 MNHEY, CDR2 SVGAGI. Trimming removed 2 bases at V and 6 bases at J, with 5 bases between. The CDR3 contains 13 residues. CDR3 amino acids: CASSYNTNSPLHF. CDR3 DNA: TGTGCCAGCAGTTACAATACTAATTCACCCCTCCACTTT.

The rearrangement joins TRBV10-2 to TRBJ1-6, with 8 nucleotides matching TRBD1. Losses at the gene ends were 5 bases for V and 10 bases for J; bases not matched to a gene: 7. This CDR3 spans 14 amino acids. Germline-derived CDR1 and CDR2 are WSHSY and SAAADI. The CDR3 DNA sequence: TGCGCCAGCAGTCAGGACAGGGCGGGGTCACCCCTCCACTTT. It yields the protein CASSQDRAGSPLHF.

In its sample, this clonotype ranks as medium-sized. The J gene is TRBJ1-1, the V gene TRBV29-1; D remains unclear. V was shortened by 5 bases and J by 0 bases, with 7 bases between the two germline ends. CDR3 length equals 12 residues. Looked up from germline, CDR1 is SQVTM and CDR2 is ANQGSEA. The CDR3 is CSVLAMNTEAFF. DNA of the CDR3: TGCAGCGTTCTGGCCATGAACACTGAAGCTTTCTTT. The full variable domain, with the rest looked up from reference TRBV29-1 and TRBJ1-1, is SAVISQKPSRDICQRGTSLTIQCQVDSQVTMMFWYRQQPGQSLTLIATANQGSEATYESGFVIDKFPISRPNLTFSTLTVSNMSPEDSSIYLCSVLAMNTEAFFGQGTRLTVV.

This clonotype is deemed medium-sized. The chain joins TRBV5-4 to TRBJ2-1, with TRBD2 matching over 8 bases. This CDR3 is 15 amino acids long. The germline gives CDR1 SGHNT, CDR2 YYREEE (reference sequence). J gave up 5 bases and V 3 bases, and 7 bases lay outside the gene matches. CDR3 amino acids: CASSSRRGEHNEQFF. CDR3 sequence (DNA): TGTGCCAGCAGCTCAAGGCGGGGGGAGCACAATGAGCAGTTCTTC.

This clonotype was observed a few times. This chain links TRBV5-6 with TRBJ1-5, with D hard to call. CDR1 is SGHDT and CDR2 is YYEEEE in the germline V gene. Trimming cost V 3 bases and J 2 bases, with 12 bases left between them. The CDR3 contains 15 residues. Here the CDR3 DNA reads TGTGCCAGCAGCTCTACTTCGGTGGGCAATCAGCCCCAGCATTTT. Translating it yields CASSSTSVGNQPQHF.

This clonotype was seen only once. The CDR3 coding sequence is TGTGCCAGCGGGTCCGGGACAGGGGTAGACACCGGGGAGCTGTTTTTT. This encodes CASGSGTGVDTGELFF. The chain couples TRBV12-3 or TRBV12-4 to TRBJ2-2, with 10 bases aligning to TRBD1. After removal of 8 bases from V and 3 bases from J, the junction contained 9 bases not matched to a gene. The CDR3 is made up of 16 amino acids.